The 3 T cell receptor beta chains reported below all come from one sample, sequenced in a study of T cell responses to AZD1222 COVID-19 vaccine. This table comes from immunoSEQ multiplex PCR, and its TCRdb copy is limited to in-frame clones, with some not included. The sample lists 75,000 to 100,000 clones, 88% occurring once. The sequencing used peripheral blood, collected on day 0 of AZD1222 vaccination. These receptors were obtained from an adult in good health.

The chain couples TRBV5-4 to TRBJ2-1; 8 positions agree with TRBD2. Germline V gene data show CDR1 as SGHNT and CDR2 as YYREEE (reference sequence). CDR3 length equals 16 residues. V was pared by 4 bases and J by 0 bases, with 6 bases of the junction left unmatched. CDR3 sequence reads: CASSPPGGSSYNEQFF. CDR3 nucleotides: TGTGCCAGCAGCCCCCCGGGGGGGAGCTCCTACAATGAGCAGTTCTTC.

J is TRBJ2-3 and V is TRBV28, with 9 bases aligning to TRBD2. With 6 bases clipped from V and 1 base from J, the junction kept 11 bases outside the gene matches. Germline lookup yields CDR1 MDHEN and CDR2 SYDVKM. The CDR3 is 17 amino acids. CDR3 nucleotide sequence: TGTGCCAGCAGGATGAGCGAGCGGGAGGTTGGCACAGATACGCAGTATTTT. It encodes CASRMSEREVGTDTQYF.

The V gene is TRBV18, the J gene TRBJ2-3; D is ambiguous. Trimming took off 7 bases at V and 4 bases at J, with 9 bases between the two ends. The length of the CDR3 is 12 residues. Germline V gene sequence: CDR1 KGHSH, CDR2 LQKENI. This chain's CDR3 is CASFIIADTQYF. DNA for the CDR3: TGTGCCAGCTTTATTATCGCAGATACGCAGTATTTT.